This T cell receptor beta chain emerged from a study of T cell responses to AZD1222 COVID-19 vaccine. Background on the study: The analysis combined second doses at about 4 or about 12 weeks.

From germline, CDR1 is DFQATT and CDR2 SNEGSKA (reference sequence). The ends were cut back, 3 bases at V and 1 base at J, with 15 bases in the middle. The CDR3 is 15 residues long. Of note for this clone: Its antigen remains unidentified.

Sequenced by immunoSEQ multiplex PCR; TCRdb stores in-frame clones only, minus some. The profile shows 130,000 to 150,000 clones, more than 90% of them singletons. Regarding the study as a whole: Spike was spanned by vaccine-associated CD4 TCRs, with dominance at 160-218 and 743-854. Increases in Spike-specific TCR breadth and depth were seen after two AZD1222 doses. Donors skewed white British and female; clonal diversity was possibly underestimated.

The V gene is TRBV20-1, the J gene TRBJ1-1, with D perhaps TRBD1 (5 bases). The sequence came from an adult in good health. The sample was peripheral blood, taken on day 0 of AZD1222 vaccination. CDR3 DNA sequence: TGCAGTGCTAGTATCCAGGGCTTGAAGAACACTGAAGCTTTCTTT. Amino acids: CSASIQGLKNTEAFF.